Only a few counts were recorded for the clone carrying this T cell receptor (beta chain). What it recognizes is unknown. The CDR3 length is 18 residues. The germline V gene has CDR1 MNHNS and CDR2 SASEGT. J gave up 1 base and V 6 bases, and 10 bases lay outside the gene matches. These data belong to a study of blood T cells in healthy people across ages. General observations from the study: Among T cells, TCR beta diversity per million cells dropped roughly linearly as age rose. It was not possible, with unsorted PBMCs, to conclusively compare naive and antigen-experienced cells.

It was with a sample-barcoded 5' primer and a J-beta primer mix that a second PCR of roughly 6 to 12 cycles was run. Every cDNA molecule carried a tag from a template-switch adaptor bearing 12 random nucleotides. Via MiXCR, TCRdb re-called the 5' RACE reads, giving one row per CDR3 protein. The sample shows around 990,000 distinct CDR3 sequences, under 30% of them seen only once. The sample was also linked to a second study, of T cells of mothers and their children. This second report adds: Compared with unrelated pairs, related mother-child pairs had slightly higher, non-significant overlap.

J is TRBJ2-5 and V is TRBV6-1, with TRBD2 matching over 14 bases. Specimen: blood. The sequence derives from a girl aged 2 to 10 in good health. The CDR3 region is CASSPVPGLAGVQETQYF. The CDR3 region has the DNA TGTGCCAGCAGCCCTGTCCCGGGACTAGCGGGGGTCCAAGAGACCCAGTACTTC.